The 27 T cell receptor beta chains in this list originate from one sample, sequenced in a study of blood T cells in healthy people across ages. A second roughly 7 to 11 cycle PCR used barcoded and J-beta primers. TCRdb re-called the 5' RACE reads through MiXCR, storing one row per CDR3 protein. The table has approximately 810,000 distinct CDR3 sequences, around 36% seen once. Sequenced input: blood. The receptors originated from a man aged 18 to 29 in good health.

About this clonotype: A much larger clone differs from this one at a single base, so this may be a read error. The chain is built from TRBV29-1 and TRBJ1-2; tentatively, D is TRBD1 (6 bases). The CDR3 sequence is 12 residues long. Germline CDR1 reads SQVTM; CDR2 reads ANQGSEA. CDR3 DNA sequence: TGCAGCGTTGAAGAAGGGTTTGGGGGCTGCACCTTC. Its protein product is CSVEEGFGGCTF. Based on the CDR3 plus reference TRBV29-1 and TRBJ1-2, the full variable domain is SAVISQKPSRDICQRGTSLTIQCQVDSQVTMMFWYRQQPGQSLTLIATANQGSEATYESGFVIDKFPISRPNLTFSTLTVSNMSPEDSSIYLCSVEEGFGGCTFGSGTRLTVV.

This rearrangement joins TRBV18 to TRBJ2-4; D not certain. V gave up 3 bases and J gave up 0 bases, with 18 bases separating them. The CDR3 totals 18 residues. CDR1 is KGHSH and CDR2 is LQKENI in the germline V gene. The CDR3 region is CASSPGRGRSLAKNIQYF. The CDR3 region has the DNA TGTGCCAGCTCACCCGGAAGAGGACGGTCCCTAGCCAAAAACATTCAGTACTTC.

The chain has TRBV20-1 and TRBJ1-1, with D unclear. The CDR3 runs to 12 residues. The germline V and J ends were trimmed by 3 bases and 6 bases, with 11 bases remaining between them. Germline V gene sequence: CDR1 DFQATT, CDR2 SNEGSKA (reference sequence). The CDR3: CSASETSAEAFF. The CDR3 DNA is TGCAGTGCTAGTGAGACATCGGCTGAAGCTTTCTTT.

Ten or more counts support this clonotype. V usage is TRBV4-2 and J usage is TRBJ2-7; D call uncertain. V gave up 0 bases and J gave up 0 bases, with 9 bases separating them. Per the germline V gene, CDR1 is LGHNA and CDR2 is YNFKEQ. This CDR3 region has 15 residues. The CDR3 DNA reads TGTGCCAGCAGCCAAGATGGGGTGGACTCCTACGAGCAGTACTTC. Protein: CASSQDGVDSYEQYF.

This clonotype appeared a few times. The chain uses TRBV10-3 and TRBJ2-5; a weak D match, TRBD2 (6 bases). The V gene's germline CDR1 is ENHRY and CDR2 SYGVKD. V was trimmed by 10 bases and J by 3 bases, leaving 12 bases between them. The CDR3 is made up of 12 amino acids. The CDR3 bases are TGTGCCACCATCCGGGAGAAAGAGACCCAGTACTTC. As protein: CATIREKETQYF.

V usage is TRBV29-1 and J usage is TRBJ1-1, with D possibly TRBD1 on 6 matching bases. Per the germline V gene, CDR1 is SQVTM and CDR2 is ANQGSEA. V was trimmed by 1 base and J by 8 bases, leaving 17 bases between them. This CDR3 comprises 14 residues. DNA of the CDR3: TGCAGCGTTGAAGCGGGACACCTAAGTACCGAAGCTTTCTTT. It specifies CSVEAGHLSTEAFF.

In DNA, the CDR3 is TGCAGCGCTTGGAACACTGAAGCTTTCTTT. Translating gives CSAWNTEAFF. The V call is TRBV29-1, the J call TRBJ1-1; D is undetermined. This CDR3 has 10 residues. CDR1 and CDR2 (germline): SQVTM, ANQGSEA. Trimming took off 7 bases at V and 1 base at J, with 4 bases between the two ends.

Note on this clonotype: A much larger clone is a single base away; this may be a read error. The rearrangement uses TRBV4-3 and TRBJ2-5; 7 bases map to TRBD2. The CDR3 has 17 amino acids. Germline values: CDR1 LGHNA, CDR2 YSLEER. V dropped 1 base and J dropped 11; count of bases not matched to a gene: 19. Here the CDR3 DNA reads TGCGCCAGCAGCCAAGTCCCCGGAGCGGGGTCCTACAATGAGCAGTACTTC. Residues: CASSQVPGAGSYNEQYF.

This rearrangement joins TRBV20-1 to TRBJ1-5; 7 bases align to TRBD1. Germline assignment: CDR1 DFQATT and CDR2 SNEGSKA (reference sequence). The CDR3 contains 17 residues. V lost 0 bases to trimming and J lost 3 bases; unmatched junction nucleotides: 11. CDR3 DNA sequence: TGCAGTGCTAGAGATGTCCGGGACAGCCGCCCCAATCAGCCCCAGCATTTT. It specifies CSARDVRDSRPNQPQHF.

The chain recombines TRBV29-1 with TRBJ1-1, with TRBD1 as a possible D gene (5 bases). The V and J ends lost 4 bases and 3 bases respectively, with 15 bases between them. Looked up from germline, CDR1 is SQVTM and CDR2 is ANQGSEA. This CDR3 has 14 amino acids. The CDR3 coding sequence is TGCAGCGTTGGATCGGACGGGGGGTACACTGAAGCTTTCTTT. Translation: CSVGSDGGYTEAFF.

This clonotype was counted many times. The J gene is TRBJ1-5, the V gene TRBV28, with TRBD1 matching over 9 bases. The CDR3 covers 15 residues. V lost 6 bases, J lost 0 bases, and 3 bases stayed unmatched. Germline assignment: CDR1 MDHEN and CDR2 SYDVKM. The CDR3 is CASSWTGDSNQPQHF. CDR3 nucleotides: TGTGCCAGCAGCTGGACAGGGGATAGCAATCAGCCCCAGCATTTT.

The sample holds a few counts of this clonotype. The V gene is TRBV6-5, the J gene TRBJ2-3, with a tentative D call TRBD1 (6 bases). V was pared by 5 bases and J by 3 bases, with 15 bases between. Per the germline V gene, CDR1 is MNHEY and CDR2 is SVGAGI. The CDR3 runs 15 residues. CDR3 in DNA: TGTGCCAGCAGTCGGGACACCCGGGGTACAGATACGCAGTATTTT. Its translation is CASSRDTRGTDTQYF.

For this clonotype: One base away lies a much larger clone, so this may be a sequencing read error. The chain couples TRBV9 to TRBJ2-3; tentatively, D is TRBD2 (6 bases). The V gene's germline CDR1 is SGDLS and CDR2 YYNGEE. The CDR3 contains 16 residues. The CDR3: CASSGARDSHIDMQYF. The CDR3 nucleotides read TGTGCCAGCAGCGGAGCCCGGGACTCACACATAGATATGCAGTATTTT.

This clonotype occurred a few times. The genes are TRBV28 and TRBJ2-1; 8 bases line up with TRBD2. The CDR3 consists of 14 residues. After removal of 8 bases from V and 4 bases from J, the junction contained 7 bases not matched to a gene. The germline CDR1 and CDR2 sequences are MDHEN and SYDVKM. The CDR3: CASPRASGYNEQFF. Written as DNA, the CDR3 is TGTGCCAGCCCCCGGGCTAGCGGGTACAATGAGCAGTTCTTC. Filled out from reference TRBV28 and TRBJ2-1, the complete variable domain reads DVKVTQSSRYLVKRTGEKVFLECVQDMDHENMFWYRQDPGLGLRLIYFSYDVKMKEKGDIPEGYSVSREKKERFSLILESASTNQTSMYLCASPRASGYNEQFFGPGTRLTVL.

V is TRBV4-3 and J is TRBJ1-6; perhaps TRBD1 as D (6 bases). CDR1 and CDR2 (germline): LGHNA, YSLEER. With 3 bases removed from V and 4 bases from J, the gap between germline ends came to 10 bases. The CDR3 is 15 residues long. The CDR3 protein is CASSHRTVYNSPLHF. The DNA of the CDR3 is TGCGCCAGCAGCCATAGGACAGTTTATAATTCACCCCTCCACTTT.

This clonotype was seen repeatedly, ten times or more. The chain carries TRBV6-5 and TRBJ2-1; 13 nucleotides line up with TRBD2. V lost 7 bases to trimming and J lost 8 bases; unmatched junction nucleotides: 8. This CDR3 contains 15 residues. Germline V CDR1 and CDR2: MNHEY, SVGAGI. The CDR3 DNA reads TGTGCCAGCAAGTTGACTAGCGGGGGGAGCTATGAGCAGTTCTTC. Its translation is CASKLTSGGSYEQFF.

V and J are TRBV6-6 and TRBJ1-1, with 7 bases lining up with TRBD1. CDR3 length: 15 residues. The junction had 4 bases not matched to a gene; V was cut back by 0 bases and J by 3 bases. The germline CDR1 and CDR2 sequences are MNHNY and SVGAGI (reference sequence). Here the CDR3 DNA reads TGTGCCAGCAGTTACTCCGGACAGGCCTACACTGAAGCTTTCTTT. It yields the protein CASSYSGQAYTEAFF.

This chain links TRBV10-3 with TRBJ1-1; a weak D match, TRBD1 (6 bases). The germline V gene has CDR1 ENHRY and CDR2 SYGVKD. The V end lost 11 bases, the J end lost 3 bases, and 22 bases lay between the germline ends. The CDR3 length is 15 residues. The CDR3 sequence is CAVHRTGFLDTEAFF. CDR3 sequence (DNA): TGTGCCGTCCACCGAACAGGGTTTCTTGACACTGAAGCTTTCTTT.

This clonotype has just a few counts. The chain is built from TRBV12-3 or TRBV12-4 and TRBJ1-2; TRBD1 agrees at 9 bases. The CDR3 is 14 amino acids. V trimming: 6 bases; J trimming: 5 bases; junction bases outside the gene matches: 7. Here the CDR3 DNA reads TGTGCCAGCAGCCACGGGACAGGGATTTATGGCTACACCTTC. Residues: CASSHGTGIYGYTF.

Ten or more counts support this clonotype. The chain employs TRBV7-2 and TRBJ2-1; the match to TRBD1 covers 8 bases. The V gene's germline CDR1 is SGHTA and CDR2 FQGNSA. The CDR3 spans 14 residues. The V segment lost 5 bases and the J segment 7 bases; nucleotides outside the gene matches: 7. For the CDR3, the DNA is TGTGCCAGCAGCCCAATGACAGGGGAAAATGAGCAGTTCTTC. Amino acid sequence: CASSPMTGENEQFF.

This clonotype was found many times. One end of the junction fails to match germline, which may point to a read error. This chain connects TRBV11-2 to TRBJ1-2, with TRBD1 identical over 8 bases. The CDR3 runs 13 residues. The germline V gene encodes CDR1 SGHAT and CDR2 FQNNGV. The DNA of the CDR3 is TGCGCCAGCAGCCTTGGGACAGGCTATGGCTACACCTTC. Residues: CASSLGTGYGYTF.

A note on this clonotype: This may arise from a read error, as a much more abundant clone is one base away. The V gene is TRBV6-4, the J gene TRBJ2-1; maybe TRBD2 (5 bases). The germline gives CDR1 MRHNA, CDR2 SNTAGT. The CDR3 has 13 residues. The CDR3 DNA reads as TGTACCAGCAGTGTCTCGGAGGTTGGTGAGCAGTTCTTC. Translation: CTSSVSEVGEQFF.

This clonotype was counted many times. The chain is built from TRBV12-3 or TRBV12-4 and TRBJ2-1; D might be TRBD2 (5 bases). This CDR3 is built from 15 residues. V gave up 6 bases and J gave up 4 bases, with 16 bases separating them. The CDR3 protein is CASRISGAAYNEQFF. As DNA, the CDR3 is TGTGCCAGCAGAATAAGCGGAGCCGCTTACAATGAGCAGTTCTTC.

The rearrangement joins TRBV20-1 to TRBJ1-5; D possibly corresponds to TRBD1 (6 bases). Germline CDR1 is DFQATT and CDR2 is SNEGSKA (reference sequence). The CDR3 is 14 amino acids. Deletions cut 3 bases from V and 0 bases from J, with 9 bases between. DNA for the CDR3: TGCAGTGCTAGGGACAGTTATAGCAATCAGCCCCAGCATTTT. As protein: CSARDSYSNQPQHF.

This clonotype was observed a handful of times. This chain uses TRBV2 with TRBJ1-5; no reliable D call. The CDR3 sequence is 16 residues long. Trimming left V 6 bases short and J 0 bases short, with 15 bases between. The germline CDR1 and CDR2 sequences are SNHLY and FYNNEI. CDR3 protein: CASSPPGGISNQPQHF. The CDR3 DNA is TGTGCCAGCAGCCCCCCAGGCGGGATTAGCAATCAGCCCCAGCATTTT.

This clonotype was found a few times. The chain combines TRBV7-2 with TRBJ1-1; 9 positions agree with TRBD1. V dropped 5 bases and J dropped 7; count of bases not matched to a gene: 8. This CDR3 is built from 14 residues. Germline V CDR1 and CDR2: SGHTA, FQGNSA. For the CDR3, the DNA is TGTGCCAGCAGCCTAACTGGACAGGGGTTTGAAGCTTTCTTT. Translation gives CASSLTGQGFEAFF.

Of note for this clonotype: A junction end diverges from the germline sequence, so it may reflect a read error. The genes are TRBV6-6 and TRBJ2-1; a possible D gene is TRBD2 (6 bases). Germline loops: CDR1 MNHNY, CDR2 SVGAGI (reference sequence). The CDR3 sequence is 14 residues long. This CDR3 is CTSSSTGLHNEQFF. The CDR3 bases are TGTACCAGCAGTTCCACGGGACTCCACAATGAGCAGTTCTTC.